This TCR beta chain is drawn from a study of shared clonotypes between healthy human individuals. This clone was picked up one time. This CDR3 is 17 amino acids long. Germline lookup yields CDR1 SGHDT and CDR2 YYEEEE. V lost 0 bases to trimming and J lost 5 bases, with 20 bases between them. Method: immunoSEQ multiplex PCR; TCRdb's copy keeps in-frame clones and lacks some. The repertoire holds some 2,500,000 clones, with around 92% as singletons. This rearrangement joins TRBV5-6 to TRBJ2-5; D is ambiguous. This TCR came from a man aged 18 to 30 in good health. Some clones in this sample may be carry-over from other donors' samples. Sequencing input: naive CD4+ T cells from PBMCs. Subset meaning: CD45RA+ positively selected. For the CDR3, the DNA is TGTGCCAGCAGCTTGGGAGTGGGAAGGAGAGAACAGGAGACCCAGTACTTC. Its protein product is CASSLGVGRREQETQYF.